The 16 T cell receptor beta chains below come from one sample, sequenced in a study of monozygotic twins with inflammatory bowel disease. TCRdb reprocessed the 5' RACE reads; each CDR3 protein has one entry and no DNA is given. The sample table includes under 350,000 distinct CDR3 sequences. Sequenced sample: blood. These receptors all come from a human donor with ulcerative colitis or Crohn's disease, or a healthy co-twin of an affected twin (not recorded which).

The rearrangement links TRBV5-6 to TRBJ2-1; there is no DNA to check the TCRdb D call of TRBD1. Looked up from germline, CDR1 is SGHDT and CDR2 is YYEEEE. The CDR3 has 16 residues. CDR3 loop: CASSLAPGVRYNEQFF.

The chain's CDR3 is CASSSKRTGPGSPREQFF. The chain carries TRBV5-6 and TRBJ2-1; checking the TCRdb D call of TRBD1 is not possible without DNA. This CDR3 spans 18 amino acids. Germline loops: CDR1 SGHDT, CDR2 YYEEEE.

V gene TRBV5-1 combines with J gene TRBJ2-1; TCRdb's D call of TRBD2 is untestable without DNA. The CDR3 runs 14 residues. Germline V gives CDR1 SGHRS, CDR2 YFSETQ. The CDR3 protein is CASISGGAYNEQFF.

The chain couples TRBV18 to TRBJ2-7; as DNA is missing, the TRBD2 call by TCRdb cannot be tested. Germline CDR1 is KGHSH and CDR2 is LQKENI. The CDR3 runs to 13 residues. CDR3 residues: CASSGLAESEQYF.

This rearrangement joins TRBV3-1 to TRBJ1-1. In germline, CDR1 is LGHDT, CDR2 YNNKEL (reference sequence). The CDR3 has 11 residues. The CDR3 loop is CASSQGSEAFF. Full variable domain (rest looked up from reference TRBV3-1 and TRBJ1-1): DTAVSQTPKYLVTQMGNDKSIKCEQNLGHDTMYWYKQDSKKFLKIMFSYNNKELIINETVPNRFSPKSPDKAHLNLHINSLELGDSAVYFCASSQGSEAFFGQGTRLTVV.

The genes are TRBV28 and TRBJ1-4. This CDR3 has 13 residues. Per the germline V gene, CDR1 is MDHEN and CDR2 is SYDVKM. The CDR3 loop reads CASSFRMDEKLFF.

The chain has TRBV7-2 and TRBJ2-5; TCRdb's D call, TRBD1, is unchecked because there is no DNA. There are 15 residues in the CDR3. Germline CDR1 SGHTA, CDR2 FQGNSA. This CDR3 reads CASSSRDRTQETQYF.

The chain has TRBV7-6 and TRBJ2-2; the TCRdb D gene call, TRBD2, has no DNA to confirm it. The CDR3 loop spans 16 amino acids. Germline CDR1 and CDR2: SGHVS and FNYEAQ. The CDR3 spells CASSLAAGPLTGELFF.

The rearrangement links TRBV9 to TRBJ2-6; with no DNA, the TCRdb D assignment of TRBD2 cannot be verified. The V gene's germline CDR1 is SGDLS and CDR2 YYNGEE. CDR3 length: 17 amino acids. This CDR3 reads CASSVTPGPPGANVLTF.

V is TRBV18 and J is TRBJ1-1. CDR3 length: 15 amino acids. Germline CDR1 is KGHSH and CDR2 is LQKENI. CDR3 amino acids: CASSPPSLPNTEAFF.

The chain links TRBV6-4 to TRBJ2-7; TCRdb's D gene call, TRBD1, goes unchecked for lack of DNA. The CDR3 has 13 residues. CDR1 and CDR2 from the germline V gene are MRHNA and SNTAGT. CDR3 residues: CASSAGRGYEQYF.

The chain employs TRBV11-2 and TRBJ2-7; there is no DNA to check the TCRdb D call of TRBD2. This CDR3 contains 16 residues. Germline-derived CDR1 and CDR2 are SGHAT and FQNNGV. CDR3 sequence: CASSLEAAAGAYEQYF.

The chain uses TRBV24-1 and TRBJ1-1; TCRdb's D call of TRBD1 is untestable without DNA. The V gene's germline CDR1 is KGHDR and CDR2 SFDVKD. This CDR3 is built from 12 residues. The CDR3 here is CAVGGLDTEAFF.

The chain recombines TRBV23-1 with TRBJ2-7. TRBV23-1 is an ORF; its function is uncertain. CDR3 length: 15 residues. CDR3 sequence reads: CASSHRRINPYEQYF.

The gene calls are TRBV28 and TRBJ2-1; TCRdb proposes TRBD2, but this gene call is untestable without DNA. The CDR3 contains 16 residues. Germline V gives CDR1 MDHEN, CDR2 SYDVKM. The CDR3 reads CASRPDFDFRLHEQFF.

CDR3 amino acids: CASSIGRGETQYF. The V call is TRBV19, the J call TRBJ2-5; the D gene TCRdb calls, TRBD2, cannot be checked with no DNA. Per germline, CDR1 LNHDA and CDR2 SQIVND (reference sequence). This CDR3 spans 13 amino acids.